This TCR beta chain derives from a study of blood T cell repertoires in COVID-19 (dated by TCRdb to the early 2020s). A note on the overall study: Samples covering the acute and convalescent phases of COVID-19 were provided by collaborators in the United States, Italy and Spain. The prospective study material was composed of cDNA or gDNA derived from T cells, B-cell-depleted T cells, or PBMCs. Subjects who had been exposed to COVID-19, were actively infected with it, or had recovered from it provided the deeply sampled blood TCRbeta repertoires that made up the dataset. The repertoires were released in a freely available public database intended as a resource for research on the immune response to SARS-CoV-2. Samples came from the ongoing ImmuneRACE study (first 160 participants) plus 1,254 subjects from 6 global collaborators. Nearly every sample came with metadata listing a de-identified subject ID, COVID-19 status, age in years and sex. Where available, HLA class I and class II types were taken from metadata supplied by the sample provider and were not determined by assay-based typing. Broad study findings and their caveats: The amount of clinical and demographic metadata varied by source and participant and was provided uncurated.

The CDR3 measures 18 amino acids from cysteine to phenylalanine. The entry retains the CDR3 DNA only, 54 bases that are in frame from base 1. Based on the germline V gene, the CDR1 and CDR2 sequences are SGHRS and YFSETQ. Compared with germline, V lacks 2 bases and J lacks 6 bases; bases without a gene match: 18. A note on this clone: The antigen this receptor binds is unknown. Base quality data are lacking; no much larger clone is found one base away.

Participants in the prospective study were aged 18 to 89 years, lived in about two dozen United States geographic areas, and enrolled through a virtual design. Cohort assignment in the prospective study relied on participant-reported clinical history from a screening survey and a study questionnaire. Recovered participants in ImmuneRACE Cohort 3 were defined by two consecutive negative NP/OP PCR tests, clearance by a healthcare professional, or resolution of symptoms. Mobile phlebotomists in the prospective study collected whole blood, serum and a nasopharyngeal or oropharyngeal swab from every participant. Participants in the prospective study had the option to provide additional blood draws and questionnaires over a roughly two-month period. Prospective study blood samples were shipped either frozen or at room temperature before DNA extraction. TCRbeta CDR3 regions were amplified from genomic DNA using the immunoSEQ Assay, a bias-controlled multiplex PCR. As for the original processing: The number of nucleated cells in each sample was estimated from the amplification of reference gene primers within the assay. To quantify the absolute abundance of each unique TCRbeta CDR3 rearrangement, sequence reads were collapsed and filtered. Productive Simpson clonality was computed per sample as the square root of Simpson's diversity index over productive rearrangements. Drawn from immuneACCESS, this table holds only the in-frame rearrangements with V and J called that TCRdb kept. Clones are partly lost; checked studies trace under half to an unresolved V gene and leave the rest unexplained. V, J and clone size were drawn from that table, and D and trimming were deduced from the DNA. This sample is represented by a few hundred thousand clones; over 80% of them were singletons. The ten largest clones capture around 9% of the sample.

The V and J genes are TRBV5-1 and TRBJ2-3; TRBD2 agrees with 7 junctional bases. The sequencing input was PBMCs or T cells enriched from blood (not recorded which). This clonotype was obtained from a woman aged 18-30 years who had recovered from COVID-19. The DNA sequence is TGCGCCAGCAGCTTATGGGGCTCGGGTTCGGGGGGAAAGGATACGCAGTATTTT. Its amino acids are CASSLWGSGSGGKDTQYF.